These T cell receptor beta chains were read from a single sample in a study of cytomegalovirus exposure and HLA in healthy donors. Here immunoSEQ multiplex PCR was the method, and the copy in TCRdb shows in-frame clones only, minus some. The repertoire holds approximately 150,000 clones, with about 87% as singletons. Sequencing was performed on PBMCs. All receptors come from a woman in her thirties in good health and CMV-seronegative. Both conserved end residues are part of each CDR3. The D gene is left open where the match is weak. Rows give clone size only sometimes, using once, few, many, or a class for an expanded clone.

j_call | v_call | d_call | clone_size | cdr3_aa | cdr3_nt
TRBJ2-1 | TRBV7-2 | . | . | CASSSAAGLGNEQFF | TGTGCCAGCAGCTCGGCCGCGGGTTTGGGCAATGAGCAGTTCTTC
TRBJ1-4 | TRBV23-1 | . | few | CASSLTDKTDNEKLFF | TGCGCCAGCAGCCTAACCGATAAGACAGATAATGAAAAACTGTTTTTT
TRBJ2-1 | TRBV2 | . | . | CASSVSGSSYNEQFF | TGTGCCAGCAGTGTAAGCGGCAGCTCCTACAATGAGCAGTTCTTC
TRBJ2-7 | TRBV2 | TRBD1 | . | CARRQGNEQYF | TGTGCCAGACGACAGGGTAACGAGCAGTACTTC
TRBJ1-1 | TRBV19 | TRBD1 | once | CASSSRTGTENTEAFF | TGTGCCAGTAGTTCCCGCACCGGGACAGAAAACACTGAAGCTTTCTTT
TRBJ1-2 | TRBV12-5 | . | . | CASGQTGNGYTF | TGTGCTAGTGGTCAAACAGGGAATGGCTACACCTTC
TRBJ1-1 | TRBV2 | TRBD1 | . | CARRQGFGTEAFF | TGTGCCAGGAGACAGGGGTTTGGGACTGAAGCTTTCTTT
TRBJ2-1 | TRBV6-5 | . | . | CASRSGTGEFF | TGTGCCAGCAGATCCGGGACGGGGGAGTTCTTC
TRBJ1-5 | TRBV19 | . | once | CASSIGRRDYQPQHF | TGTGCCAGTAGTATAGGTCGCAGGGATTATCAGCCCCAGCATTTT
TRBJ2-5 | TRBV7-2 | TRBD2 | . | CASSLEILAGGGRETQYF | TGTGCCAGCAGCTTAGAGATACTAGCGGGGGGGGGCCGGGAGACCCAGTACTTC
TRBJ2-3 | TRBV5-1 | TRBD2 | . | CASSLVAGAGTDTQYF | TGCGCCAGCAGCTTGGTGGCGGGAGCAGGCACAGATACGCAGTATTTT
TRBJ2-7 | TRBV30 | TRBD1 | . | CAWSGGTGDYYEQYF | TGTGCCTGGAGTGGCGGGACAGGGGACTACTACGAGCAGTACTTC
TRBJ2-7 | TRBV6-1 | TRBD1 | . | CASSGLDRSYEQYF | TGTGCCAGCAGTGGCCTGGACAGGTCCTACGAGCAGTACTTC
TRBJ1-2 | TRBV19 | TRBD1 | . | CASSPGTGGNYGYTF | TGTGCCAGTAGTCCGGGGACAGGGGGCAACTATGGCTACACCTTC
TRBJ1-5 | TRBV2 | . | . | CASSEDWTELLSNQPQHF | TGTGCCAGCAGCGAAGATTGGACAGAGCTCCTTAGCAATCAGCCCCAGCATTTT
TRBJ2-3 | TRBV6-5 | TRBD1 | once | CASSRDRFSTDTQYF | TGTGCCAGCAGCCGGGACAGGTTTAGCACAGATACGCAGTATTTT
TRBJ2-3 | TRBV7-2 | TRBD2 | . | CASSLARVRIGGAGDTQYF | TGTGCCAGCAGCTTAGCGCGGGTACGGATCGGGGGGGCAGGAGATACGCAGTATTTT
TRBJ2-7 | TRBV27 | TRBD1 | . | CASSFYPTTGGYEQYF | TGTGCCAGCAGTTTCTACCCAACGACAGGGGGGTACGAGCAGTACTTC
TRBJ1-5 | TRBV6-1 | TRBD1 | . | CASSPTGQGNQPQHF | TGTGCCAGCAGTCCTACGGGACAGGGGAATCAGCCCCAGCATTTT
TRBJ2-3 | TRBV6-4 | TRBD2 | . | CASSPSGGAGDTQYF | TGTGCCAGCAGTCCTAGCGGGGGGGCAGGTGATACGCAGTATTTT